These 22 T cell receptor beta chains share one sample of origin, sequenced in a study of STAT3 mutations in large granular lymphocyte leukemia. Study-level findings and limits: At least one immunodominant TCR beta clonotype appeared in every T-cell large granular lymphocyte leukemia patient.

Their recognized antigens are unknown. Method: immunoSEQ multiplex PCR; TCRdb's copy keeps in-frame clones and lacks some. The sample holds 9,500 to 14,000 clones, roughly 87% seen once. The sequenced sample was peripheral blood mononuclear cells. The receptors stem from a man at least 80 years old with T-cell large granular lymphocyte leukemia. Some clones in this sample may be carry-over from other donors' samples.

The V and J genes are TRBV10-3 and TRBJ2-1; 11 bases map to TRBD2. There are 23 residues in the CDR3. CDR1 and CDR2 (germline): ENHRY, SYGVKD. V shed 0 bases and J 2 bases; nucleotides not matched to a gene: 21. DNA of the CDR3: TGTGCCATCAGTGAGTCGTTTTGGGGGGCTGGCCTACTAGCGGGGGTCCCCTACAATGAGCAGTTCTTC. Amino acids: CAISESFWGAGLLAGVPYNEQFF.

The table lists this clone with a count of one. This chain uses TRBV5-1 with TRBJ1-6, with 8 positions matching TRBD1. Germline CDR1 is SGHRS and CDR2 is YFSETQ. Trimming took 4 bases from V and 2 from J; bases not matched to a gene: 5. This CDR3 is 16 amino acids long. CDR3 nucleotides: TGCGCCAGCAGCCCAGCAGGGGGCACCTATAATTCACCCCTCCACTTT. Translation gives CASSPAGGTYNSPLHF.

The CDR3 DNA reads TGTGCCAGCAGTGAAGCCCCCTTATACAGGGGTGGGTACAATGAGCAGTTCTTC. Amino acid sequence: CASSEAPLYRGGYNEQFF. The V gene is TRBV6-1, the J gene TRBJ2-1; TRBD1 aligns across 7 bases. V dropped 0 bases and J dropped 4; count of bases not matched to a gene: 12. There are 18 residues in the CDR3. Germline V CDR1 and CDR2: MNHNS, SASEGT.

This clone was observed once. This chain connects TRBV7-9 to TRBJ2-3; TRBD1 aligns across 10 bases. Looked up from germline, CDR1 is SEHNR and CDR2 is FQNEAQ (reference sequence). This CDR3 has 16 residues. The junction had 11 bases not matched to a gene; V was cut back by 5 bases and J by 6 bases. Here the CDR3 DNA reads TGTGCCAGCAGCCGATCAGACAGGGGGCGTGGGGATACGCAGTATTTT. Protein product: CASSRSDRGRGDTQYF.

This chain joins TRBV29-1 and TRBJ2-7, with a tentative D call TRBD1 (5 bases). Germline V gives CDR1 SQVTM, CDR2 ANQGSEA. Trimming took off 6 bases at V and 1 base at J, with 13 bases between the two ends. The CDR3 contains 13 residues. Here the CDR3 DNA reads TGCAGCGTGGGGCAGGGCCCATCCTACGAGCAGTACTTC. This codes for CSVGQGPSYEQYF.

This clone was detected a few times. The genes are TRBV5-1 and TRBJ2-6, with 10 positions matching TRBD1. This CDR3 contains 17 residues. Germline CDR1 is SGHRS and CDR2 is YFSETQ. V dropped 4 bases and J dropped 0; count of bases not matched to a gene: 4. CDR3 loop: CASSAGTGASGANVLTF. The CDR3 coding sequence is TGCGCCAGCAGCGCTGGGACAGGGGCCTCTGGGGCCAACGTCCTGACTTTC.

The genes are TRBV18 and TRBJ1-1, with 7 nucleotides matching TRBD1. After removal of 0 bases from V and 2 bases from J, the junction contained 3 bases not matched to a gene. This CDR3 spans 15 amino acids. The germline CDR1 and CDR2 sequences are KGHSH and LQKENI. CDR3 nucleotide sequence: TGTGCCAGCTCACCACCGGGACAGCCAAACACTGAAGCTTTCTTT. Translation: CASSPPGQPNTEAFF. The full variable domain, rest sourced from reference TRBV18 and TRBJ1-1, is NAGVMQNPRHLVRRRGQEARLRCSPMKGHSHVYWYRQLPEEGLKFMVYLQKENIIDESGMPKERFSAEFPKEGPSILRIQQVVRGDSAAYFCASSPPGQPNTEAFFGQGTRLTVV.

The chain uses TRBV10-3 and TRBJ1-3; unclear D gene. The CDR3 loop spans 13 amino acids. The germline V gene encodes CDR1 ENHRY and CDR2 SYGVKD. V was clipped by 0 bases and J by 3 bases, with 3 bases between them. Written as DNA, the CDR3 is TGTGCCATCAGTGAGTCAAGTGGAAACACCATATATTTT. This translates into CAISESSGNTIYF.

The genes are TRBV4-3 and TRBJ2-2, with a possible D match to TRBD2 (5 bases). The CDR3 sequence is 16 residues long. Looked up from germline, CDR1 is LGHNA and CDR2 is YSLEER. Trimming cost V 0 bases and J 3 bases, with 11 bases left between them. The CDR3 region has the DNA TGCGCCAGCAGCCAAGAAGGCGGGTCCCACACCGGGGAGCTGTTTTTT. It specifies CASSQEGGSHTGELFF.

This clone was seen a single time. The chain carries TRBV7-2 and TRBJ1-5; 8 bases agree with TRBD1. CDR3 length equals 14 residues. CDR1 and CDR2 (germline): SGHTA, FQGNSA. Unmatched junction bases numbered 7, after V lost 5 bases and J lost 7 bases. The CDR3 sequence is CASSPGQGRQPQHF. CDR3 nucleotides: TGTGCCAGCAGCCCTGGACAGGGTCGGCAGCCCCAGCATTTT. The whole variable domain, filled in from reference TRBV7-2 and TRBJ1-5, reads GAGVSQSPSNKVTEKGKDVELRCDPISGHTALYWYRQSLGQGLEFLIYFQGNSAPDKSGLPSDRFSAERTGGSVSTLTIQRTQQEDSAVYLCASSPGQGRQPQHFGDGTRLSIL.

The rearrangement links TRBV5-5 to TRBJ2-1, with D uncertain. Trimming took off 0 bases at V and 7 bases at J, with 14 bases between the two ends. The CDR3 spans 15 residues. Germline CDR1 and CDR2: SGHKS and YYEKEE (reference sequence). The CDR3 loop reads CASSLEGFPGNEQFF. The CDR3 DNA sequence: TGTGCCAGCAGCTTGGAGGGCTTCCCCGGGAATGAGCAGTTCTTC.

This clone is a singleton in its sample. This rearrangement joins TRBV19 to TRBJ2-7; 7 nucleotides align to TRBD1. With V trimmed by 4 bases and J by 3 bases, 3 bases remained unmatched. This CDR3 has 13 residues. Per the germline V gene, CDR1 is LNHDA and CDR2 is SQIVND (reference sequence). CDR3 sequence reads: CASSRGQVYEQYF. For the CDR3, the DNA is TGTGCCAGTAGTAGAGGACAGGTCTACGAGCAGTACTTC.

The chain uses TRBV25-1 and TRBJ1-2, with a possible D match to TRBD1 (5 bases). Deletions cut 4 bases from V and 2 bases from J, with 14 bases between. Germline V gives CDR1 MGHDK, CDR2 SYGVNS. This CDR3 contains 15 residues. CDR3 DNA sequence: TGTGCCAGCAGTGCCGCCGCGGCAGGGAACTATGGCTACACCTTC. This codes for CASSAAAAGNYGYTF.

The chain joins TRBV21-1 to TRBJ2-7; the listed D gene, TRBD2, was not tested against the DNA. TRBV21-1 is a documented pseudogene. The CDR3 runs 15 residues. The CDR3 spells CASSKLASGGYEQYF. CDR3 coding DNA: TGTGCCAGCAGCAAACTCGCTAGCGGGGGATACGAGCAGTACTTC.

V gene TRBV5-4 combines with J gene TRBJ1-6; D is unclear. The CDR3 extends over 16 amino acids. The ends were cut back, 6 bases at V and 9 bases at J, with 22 bases in the middle. CDR1 SGHNT and CDR2 YYREEE come from the germline V gene (reference sequence). The CDR3 DNA sequence: TGTGCCAGCACCAAAGGCAGCTCAGCAGGCCCTTCACCCCTCCACTTT. Translating gives CASTKGSSAGPSPLHF.

This chain connects TRBV28 to TRBJ2-1; 8 bases align to TRBD1. With V trimmed by 10 bases and J by 4 bases, 6 bases remained unmatched. CDR3 size: 13 residues. CDR1 MDHEN and CDR2 SYDVKM come from the germline V gene. The CDR3 region is CATRTGTYNEQFF. DNA for the CDR3: TGTGCCACCAGGACAGGGACGTACAATGAGCAGTTCTTC. The variable domain in full, with the rest retrieved from reference TRBV28 and TRBJ2-1, is DVKVTQSSRYLVKRTGEKVFLECVQDMDHENMFWYRQDPGLGLRLIYFSYDVKMKEKGDIPEGYSVSREKKERFSLILESASTNQTSMYLCATRTGTYNEQFFGPGTRLTVL.

This chain's CDR3 is CASSFQETQYF. In DNA form, the CDR3 reads TGTGCCAGCAGCTTCCAAGAGACCCAGTACTTC. The chain is built from TRBV5-4 and TRBJ2-5; D is unresolved. Germline loops: CDR1 SGHNT, CDR2 YYREEE (reference sequence). CDR3 length: 11 amino acids. V dropped 2 bases and J dropped 1 base, with 0 bases sitting between them.

V gene TRBV5-6 combines with J gene TRBJ2-2; maybe TRBD2 (7 bases). Germline CDR1 and CDR2: SGHDT and YYEEEE. V was shortened by 0 bases and J by 0 bases, with 9 bases between the two germline ends. The CDR3 extends over 16 amino acids. The CDR3, as DNA: TGTGCCAGCAGCTTGGAGGGGGGGCCGAACACCGGGGAGCTGTTTTTT. It yields the protein CASSLEGGPNTGELFF.

This chain joins TRBV11-2 and TRBJ2-5; D is undetermined. V was cut by 5 bases and J by 5 bases, with 6 bases left in between. The CDR3 covers 11 residues. Germline CDR1 and CDR2: SGHAT and FQNNGV. The CDR3 spells CASSPAETQYF. The CDR3 nucleotides read TGTGCCAGCAGCCCCGCTGAGACCCAGTACTTC. Complete variable domain (other parts from reference TRBV11-2 and TRBJ2-5): EAGVAQSPRYKIIEKRQSVAFWCNPISGHATLYWYQQILGQGPKLLIQFQNNGVVDDSQLPKDRFSAERLKGVDSTLKIQPAKLEDSAVYLCASSPAETQYFGPGTRLLVL.

The rearrangement joins TRBV4-3 to TRBJ1-6; D is uncertain. Trimming shortened V by 1 base and J by 5 bases, and 15 bases separated the two germline ends. The CDR3 has 17 residues. Germline CDR1 and CDR2: LGHNA and YSLEER. The CDR3 sequence: CASSQGRPGGDNSPLHF. The CDR3 DNA sequence: TGCGCCAGCAGCCAAGGCCGTCCCGGAGGAGATAATTCACCCCTCCACTTT.

The rearrangement links TRBV19 to TRBJ2-7; 7 bases fit TRBD1. After removal of 5 bases from V and 1 base from J, the junction contained 8 bases not matched to a gene. The CDR3 length is 15 residues. CDR1 LNHDA and CDR2 SQIVND come from the germline V gene (reference sequence). CDR3 amino acids: CASSLRQGISYEQYF. The CDR3 coding sequence is TGTGCCAGTAGTCTACGACAGGGAATTTCCTACGAGCAGTACTTC.

This chain uses TRBV19 with TRBJ1-6, with 10 bases identical to TRBD1. This CDR3 comprises 14 residues. Germline CDR1 is LNHDA and CDR2 is SQIVND (reference sequence). V lost 3 bases, J lost 8 bases, and 1 base stayed unmatched. CDR3 bases: TGTGCCAGTAGTATGGGACAGGGGTATTCACCCCTCCACTTT. It specifies CASSMGQGYSPLHF.